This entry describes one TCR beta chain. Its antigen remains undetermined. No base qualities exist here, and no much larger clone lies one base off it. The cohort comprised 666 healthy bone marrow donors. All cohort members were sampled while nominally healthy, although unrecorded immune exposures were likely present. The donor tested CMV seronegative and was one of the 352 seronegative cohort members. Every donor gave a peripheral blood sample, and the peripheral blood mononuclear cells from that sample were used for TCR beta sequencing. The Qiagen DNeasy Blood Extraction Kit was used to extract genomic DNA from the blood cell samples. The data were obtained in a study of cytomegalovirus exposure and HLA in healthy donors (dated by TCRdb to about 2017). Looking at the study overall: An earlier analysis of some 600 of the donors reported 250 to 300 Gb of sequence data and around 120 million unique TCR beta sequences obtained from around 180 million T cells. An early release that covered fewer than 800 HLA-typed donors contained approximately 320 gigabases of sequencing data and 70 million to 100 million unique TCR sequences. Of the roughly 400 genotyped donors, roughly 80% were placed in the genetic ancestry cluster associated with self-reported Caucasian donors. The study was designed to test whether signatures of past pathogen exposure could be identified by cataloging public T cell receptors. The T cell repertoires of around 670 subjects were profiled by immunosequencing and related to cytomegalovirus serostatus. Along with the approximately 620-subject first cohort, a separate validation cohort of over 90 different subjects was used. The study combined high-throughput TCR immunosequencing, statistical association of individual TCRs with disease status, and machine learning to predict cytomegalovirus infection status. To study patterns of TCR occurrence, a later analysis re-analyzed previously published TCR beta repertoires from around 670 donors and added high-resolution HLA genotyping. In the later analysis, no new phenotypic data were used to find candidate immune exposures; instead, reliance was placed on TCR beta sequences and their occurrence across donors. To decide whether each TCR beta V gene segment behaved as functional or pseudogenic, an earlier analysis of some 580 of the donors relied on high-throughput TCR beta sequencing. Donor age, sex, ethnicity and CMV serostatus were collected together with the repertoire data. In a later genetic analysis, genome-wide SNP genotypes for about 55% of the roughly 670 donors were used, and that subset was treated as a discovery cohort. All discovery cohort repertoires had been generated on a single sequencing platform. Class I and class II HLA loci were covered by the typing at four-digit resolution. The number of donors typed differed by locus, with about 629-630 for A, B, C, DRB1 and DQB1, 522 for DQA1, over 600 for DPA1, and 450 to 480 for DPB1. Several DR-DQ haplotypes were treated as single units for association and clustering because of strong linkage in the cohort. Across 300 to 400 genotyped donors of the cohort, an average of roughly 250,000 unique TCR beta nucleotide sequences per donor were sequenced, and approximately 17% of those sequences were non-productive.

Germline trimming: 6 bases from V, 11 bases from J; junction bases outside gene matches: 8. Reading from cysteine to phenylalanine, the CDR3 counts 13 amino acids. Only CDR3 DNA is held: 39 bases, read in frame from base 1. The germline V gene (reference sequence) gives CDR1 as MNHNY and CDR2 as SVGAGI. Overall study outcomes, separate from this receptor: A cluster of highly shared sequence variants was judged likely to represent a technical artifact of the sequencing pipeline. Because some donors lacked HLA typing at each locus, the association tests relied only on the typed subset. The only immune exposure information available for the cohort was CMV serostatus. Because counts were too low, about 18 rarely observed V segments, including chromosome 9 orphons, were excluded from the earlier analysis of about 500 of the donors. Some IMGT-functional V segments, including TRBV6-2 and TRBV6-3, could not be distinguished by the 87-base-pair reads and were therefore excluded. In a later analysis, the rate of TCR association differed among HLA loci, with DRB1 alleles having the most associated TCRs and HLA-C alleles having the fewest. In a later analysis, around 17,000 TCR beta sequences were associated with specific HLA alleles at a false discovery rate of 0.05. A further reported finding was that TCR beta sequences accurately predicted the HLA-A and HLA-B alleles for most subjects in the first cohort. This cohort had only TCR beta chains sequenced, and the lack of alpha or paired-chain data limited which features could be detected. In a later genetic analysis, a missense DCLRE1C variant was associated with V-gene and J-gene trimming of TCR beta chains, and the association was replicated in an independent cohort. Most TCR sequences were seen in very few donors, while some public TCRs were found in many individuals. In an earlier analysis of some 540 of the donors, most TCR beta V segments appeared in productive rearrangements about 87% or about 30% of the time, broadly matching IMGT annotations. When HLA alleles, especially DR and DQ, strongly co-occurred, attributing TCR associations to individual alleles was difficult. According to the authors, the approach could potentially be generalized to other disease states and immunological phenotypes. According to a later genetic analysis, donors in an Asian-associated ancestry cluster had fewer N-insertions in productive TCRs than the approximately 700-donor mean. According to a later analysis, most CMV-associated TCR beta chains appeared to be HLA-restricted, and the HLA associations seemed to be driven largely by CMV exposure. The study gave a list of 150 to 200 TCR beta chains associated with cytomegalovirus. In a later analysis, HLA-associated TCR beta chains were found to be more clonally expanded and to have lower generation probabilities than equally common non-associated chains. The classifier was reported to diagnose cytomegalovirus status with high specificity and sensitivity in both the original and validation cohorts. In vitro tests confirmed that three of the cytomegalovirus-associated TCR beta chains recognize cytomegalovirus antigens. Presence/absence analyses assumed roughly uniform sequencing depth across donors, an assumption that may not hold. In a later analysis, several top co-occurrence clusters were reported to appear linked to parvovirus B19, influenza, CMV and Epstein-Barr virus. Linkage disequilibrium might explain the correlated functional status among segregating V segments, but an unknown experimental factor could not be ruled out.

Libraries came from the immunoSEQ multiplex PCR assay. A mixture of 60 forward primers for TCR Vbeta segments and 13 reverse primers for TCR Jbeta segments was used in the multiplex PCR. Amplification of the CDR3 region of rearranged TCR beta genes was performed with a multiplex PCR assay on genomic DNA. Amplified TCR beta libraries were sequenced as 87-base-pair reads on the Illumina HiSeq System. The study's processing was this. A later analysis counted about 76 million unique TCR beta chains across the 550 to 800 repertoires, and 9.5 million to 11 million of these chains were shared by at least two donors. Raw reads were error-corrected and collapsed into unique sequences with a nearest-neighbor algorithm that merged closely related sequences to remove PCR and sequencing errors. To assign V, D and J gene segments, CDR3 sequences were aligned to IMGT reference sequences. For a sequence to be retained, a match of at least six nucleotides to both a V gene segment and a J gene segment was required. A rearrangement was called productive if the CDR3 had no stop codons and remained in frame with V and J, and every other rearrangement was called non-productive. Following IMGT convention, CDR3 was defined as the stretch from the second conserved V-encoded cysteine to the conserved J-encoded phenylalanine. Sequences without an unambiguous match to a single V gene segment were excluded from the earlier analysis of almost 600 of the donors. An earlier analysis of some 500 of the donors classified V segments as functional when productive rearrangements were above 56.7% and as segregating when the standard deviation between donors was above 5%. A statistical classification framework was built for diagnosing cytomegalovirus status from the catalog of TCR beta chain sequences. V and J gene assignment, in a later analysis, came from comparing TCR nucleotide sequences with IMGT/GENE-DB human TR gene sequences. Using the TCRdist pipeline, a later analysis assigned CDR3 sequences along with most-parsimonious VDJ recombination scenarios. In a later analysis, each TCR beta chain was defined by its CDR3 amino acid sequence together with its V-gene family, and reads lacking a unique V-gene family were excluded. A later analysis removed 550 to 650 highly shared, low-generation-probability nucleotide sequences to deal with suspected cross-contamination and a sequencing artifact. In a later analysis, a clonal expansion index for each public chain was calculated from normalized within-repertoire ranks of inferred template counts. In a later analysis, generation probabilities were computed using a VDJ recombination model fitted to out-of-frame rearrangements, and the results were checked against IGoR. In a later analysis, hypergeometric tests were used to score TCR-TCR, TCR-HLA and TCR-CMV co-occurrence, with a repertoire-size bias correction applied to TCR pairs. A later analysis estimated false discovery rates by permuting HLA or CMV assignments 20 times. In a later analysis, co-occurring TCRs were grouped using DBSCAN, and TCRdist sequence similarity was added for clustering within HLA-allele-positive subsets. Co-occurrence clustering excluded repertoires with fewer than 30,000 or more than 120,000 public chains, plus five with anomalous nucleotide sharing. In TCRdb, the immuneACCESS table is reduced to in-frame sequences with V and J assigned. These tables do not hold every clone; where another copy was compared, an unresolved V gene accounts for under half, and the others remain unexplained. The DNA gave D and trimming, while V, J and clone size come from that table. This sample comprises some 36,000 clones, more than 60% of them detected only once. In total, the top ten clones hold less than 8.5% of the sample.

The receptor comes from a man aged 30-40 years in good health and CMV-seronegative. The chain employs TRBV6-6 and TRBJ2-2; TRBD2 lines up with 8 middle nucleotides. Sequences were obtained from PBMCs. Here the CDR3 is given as CASSLTGGHELFF. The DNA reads TGTGCCAGCAGCCTAACGGGGGGGCATGAGCTGTTTTTT.